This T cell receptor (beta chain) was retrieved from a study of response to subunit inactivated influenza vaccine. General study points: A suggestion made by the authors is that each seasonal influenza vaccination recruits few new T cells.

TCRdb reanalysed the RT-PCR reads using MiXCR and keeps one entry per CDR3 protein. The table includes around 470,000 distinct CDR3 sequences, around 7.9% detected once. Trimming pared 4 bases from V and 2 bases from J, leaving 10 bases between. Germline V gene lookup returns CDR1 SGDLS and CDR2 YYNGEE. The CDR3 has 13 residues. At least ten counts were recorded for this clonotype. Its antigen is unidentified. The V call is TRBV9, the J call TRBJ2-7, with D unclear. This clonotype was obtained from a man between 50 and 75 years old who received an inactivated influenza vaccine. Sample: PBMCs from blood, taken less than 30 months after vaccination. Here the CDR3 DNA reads TGTGCCAGCAGCTACGGACCCACCTACGAGCAGTACTTC. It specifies CASSYGPTYEQYF.